The 18 T cell receptor beta chains listed next were all sequenced from one sample in a study of early T cells in non-severe SARS-CoV-2 infection. Each CDR3 protein gets one entry after TCRdb re-called the 5' RACE reads with MiXCR. The table shows over 85,000 distinct CDR3 sequences, with around 14% occurring only once. Input material: whole blood. Receptor source: an adult who was a healthcare worker with PCR-confirmed SARS-CoV-2 infection or an uninfected control (not recorded which).

The J gene is TRBJ2-5, the V gene TRBV7-9; D unclear. Germline CDR1 reads SEHNR; CDR2 reads FQNEAQ (reference sequence). With 4 bases removed from V and 1 base from J, the gap between germline ends came to 10 bases. The CDR3 has 14 amino acids. CDR3 sequence: CASSYSQVQETQYF. The CDR3 DNA reads as TGTGCCAGCAGCTACTCCCAAGTCCAAGAGACCCAGTACTTC.

This clonotype was observed many times. The rearrangement uses TRBV20-1 and TRBJ1-1; the match to TRBD1 covers 7 bases. The trim removed 3 bases at V and 4 bases at J, leaving 2 bases unmatched. Germline-derived CDR1 and CDR2 are DFQATT and SNEGSKA (reference sequence). The CDR3 sequence is 12 residues long. The CDR3 loop is CSASDRVTEAFF. CDR3 nucleotide sequence: TGCAGTGCTAGCGACAGGGTCACTGAAGCTTTCTTT.

This clonotype occurred many times. V usage is TRBV7-6 and J usage is TRBJ1-4; weak D call: TRBD1 (5 bases). The V gene lost 4 bases and the J gene lost 7 bases, with 13 bases spanning the gap. CDR1 is SGHVS and CDR2 is FNYEAQ in the germline V gene. This CDR3 is 14 amino acids long. CDR3 in DNA: TGTGCCAGCAGCTCGGACCAGGGAAGTGAAAAACTGTTTTTT. As protein: CASSSDQGSEKLFF.

This clonotype came up a few times. The J gene is TRBJ2-2, the V gene TRBV7-2; the match to TRBD2 covers 10 bases. This CDR3 is 17 amino acids long. V dropped 5 bases and J dropped 4; count of bases not matched to a gene: 10. Looked up from germline, CDR1 is SGHTA and CDR2 is FQGNSA. As DNA, the CDR3 is TGTGCCAGCAGCCCGCAACCGGGACTAGCGCCCACCGGGGAGCTGTTTTTT. It encodes CASSPQPGLAPTGELFF.

As DNA, the CDR3 is TGTGCCAGCAGTTTCCTTGGCAATCAGCCCCAGCATTTT. Translated: CASSFLGNQPQHF. J is TRBJ1-5 and V is TRBV28; D is undetermined. The germline V and J ends were trimmed by 3 bases and 2 bases, with 5 bases remaining between them. Germline V CDR1 and CDR2: MDHEN, SYDVKM. The CDR3 loop spans 13 amino acids. Full variable domain (missing parts from reference TRBV28 and TRBJ1-5): DVKVTQSSRYLVKRTGEKVFLECVQDMDHENMFWYRQDPGLGLRLIYFSYDVKMKEKGDIPEGYSVSREKKERFSLILESASTNQTSMYLCASSFLGNQPQHFGDGTRLSIL.

There are a few counts of this clonotype. The chain has TRBV7-8 and TRBJ2-7; no clear D. The CDR3 spans 12 residues. Germline values: CDR1 SGHVS, CDR2 FQNEAQ. Trimming stripped 6 bases from V and 6 bases from J, with 12 bases between. CDR3 bases: TGTGCCAGCAGGGGCCCCGGGTCCGAGCAGTACTTC. Translating gives CASRGPGSEQYF.

The sample holds many counts of this clonotype. The V call is TRBV5-1, the J call TRBJ2-1, with 7 bases aligning to TRBD2. This CDR3 is built from 14 residues. Germline values: CDR1 SGHRS, CDR2 YFSETQ. Trimming at V came to 1 base and at J to 6 bases, leaving 4 bases not matched to a gene. CDR3 coding DNA: TGCGCCAGCAGCTTGACTAGCGCGGGCAATGAGCAGTTCTTC. Translating gives CASSLTSAGNEQFF.

This clonotype was counted only a few times. This chain links TRBV5-5 with TRBJ2-7, with TRBD2 matching over 7 bases. V trimming: 4 bases; J trimming: 4 bases; junction bases outside the gene matches: 11. In germline, CDR1 is SGHKS, CDR2 YYEKEE (reference sequence). The CDR3 is 15 residues long. Here the CDR3 DNA reads TGTGCCAGCAGCAACGAGCCGGGAGGCTTTTACGAGCAGTACTTC. This encodes CASSNEPGGFYEQYF. The full variable domain, rest sourced from reference TRBV5-5 and TRBJ2-7, is DAGVTQSPTHLIKTRGQQVTLRCSPISGHKSVSWYQQVLGQGPQFIFQYYEKEERGRGNFPDRFSARQFPNYSSELNVNALLLGDSALYLCASSNEPGGFYEQYFGPGTRLTVT.

This clonotype was recorded many times. This chain uses TRBV7-9 with TRBJ1-6, with D tentatively TRBD1 (5 bases). This CDR3 comprises 14 residues. Germline-derived CDR1 and CDR2 are SEHNR and FQNEAQ (reference sequence). Trimming shortened V by 8 bases and J by 6 bases, and 14 bases separated the two germline ends. The CDR3 region has the DNA TGTGCCAGCCTTGGGGCGGGGGTTAATTCACCCCTCCACTTT. Amino acids: CASLGAGVNSPLHF. The full variable domain, rest sourced from reference TRBV7-9 and TRBJ1-6, is DTGVSQNPRHKITKRGQNVTFRCDPISEHNRLYWYRQTLGQGPEFLTYFQNEAQLEKSRLLSDRFSAERPKGSFSTLEIQRTEQGDSAMYLCASLGAGVNSPLHFGNGTRLTVT.

The chain is built from TRBV18 and TRBJ2-3; tentatively, D is TRBD2 (5 bases). Deletions cut 6 bases from V and 4 bases from J, with 8 bases between. The CDR3 spans 12 residues. Germline-derived CDR1 and CDR2 are KGHSH and LQKENI. CDR3 protein: CASSRDPDTQYF. The CDR3 coding sequence is TGTGCCAGCTCGAGGGATCCAGATACGCAGTATTTT.

This clonotype occurred a few times. V is TRBV5-1 and J is TRBJ1-2; D possibly corresponds to TRBD1 (5 bases). Germline CDR1 is SGHRS and CDR2 is YFSETQ. The CDR3 has 13 residues. V dropped 7 bases and J dropped 6 bases, with 16 bases sitting between them. The CDR3 spells CASGLGGDDGYTF. In nucleotides, the CDR3 is TGCGCCAGCGGTTTGGGGGGAGATGATGGCTACACCTTC.

In nucleotides, the CDR3 is TGCAGTGCCTTAACGGGACAGGGGGGATTTGAAAACATTCAGTACTTC. Translated: CSALTGQGGFENIQYF. This sequence joins TRBV20-1 and TRBJ2-4; TRBD1 agrees at 11 bases. The V and J ends lost 6 bases and 5 bases, in that order; junction bases with no gene match: 12. Germline assignment: CDR1 DFQATT and CDR2 SNEGSKA (reference sequence). The CDR3 runs 16 residues.

This clonotype was detected ten times or more. The chain recombines TRBV27 with TRBJ2-7, with 7 bases matching TRBD2. The length of the CDR3 is 16 residues. The trim removed 2 bases at V and 4 bases at J, leaving 11 bases unmatched. Germline lookup yields CDR1 MNHEY and CDR2 SMNVEV (reference sequence). CDR3 residues: CASSLKFGGGPYEQYF. For the CDR3, the DNA is TGTGCCAGCAGTTTAAAGTTCGGGGGAGGGCCATACGAGCAGTACTTC.

This clonotype was recorded many times. The chain links TRBV9 to TRBJ1-1; 7 bases are shared with TRBD1. Germline lookup yields CDR1 SGDLS and CDR2 YYNGEE. Trimming removed 4 bases from V and 9 bases from J; junction bases left unmatched: 9. The CDR3 runs 13 residues. This CDR3 reads CASSQLQGSQAFF. The DNA for the CDR3 is TGTGCCAGCAGCCAACTACAGGGGTCTCAAGCTTTCTTT. Full variable domain (missing parts from reference TRBV9 and TRBJ1-1): DSGVTQTPKHLITATGQRVTLRCSPRSGDLSVYWYQQSLDQGLQFLIQYYNGEERAKGNILERFSAQQFPDLHSELNLSSLELGDSALYFCASSQLQGSQAFFGQGTRLTVV.

The chain has TRBV28 and TRBJ1-5, with 8 positions matching TRBD1. The V segment lost 3 bases and the J segment 7 bases; nucleotides outside the gene matches: 5. This CDR3 spans 14 amino acids. The germline V gene has CDR1 MDHEN and CDR2 SYDVKM. The CDR3 bases are TGTGCCAGCAGTTTGGCAGGGGGCAGGCAGCCCCAGCATTTT. Residues: CASSLAGGRQPQHF.

This clonotype was seen more than once but under ten times. The chain carries TRBV12-3 or TRBV12-4 and TRBJ1-2; weak D call: TRBD1 (5 bases). The CDR3 consists of 12 residues. The V gene lost 5 bases and the J gene lost 7 bases, with 11 bases spanning the gap. CDR3 nucleotides: TGTGCCAGCAGTCCAAAAAGGGGTGGCTACACCTTC. Protein product: CASSPKRGGYTF.

This clonotype has a handful of counts. This rearrangement joins TRBV9 to TRBJ2-3; maybe TRBD1 (5 bases). The V end was cut by 0 bases, the J end by 2 bases, with 13 bases between. The germline gives CDR1 SGDLS, CDR2 YYNGEE. The CDR3 contains 16 residues. The CDR3 DNA follows: TGTGCCAGCAGCGTAGAGGGGTTGGGGTCCACAGATACGCAGTATTTT. Its translation: CASSVEGLGSTDTQYF.

This clonotype occurred a few times. This chain connects TRBV11-2 to TRBJ2-1, with TRBD2 matching 12 bases. Looked up from germline, CDR1 is SGHAT and CDR2 is FQNNGV. CDR3 length: 16 residues. Trimming at V came to 4 bases and at J to 8 bases, leaving 9 bases not matched to a gene. The CDR3 DNA reads TGTGCCAGCAGCTCCCGACTAGCGGGAGAGAGGGATGAGCAGTTCTTC. This gives the protein CASSSRLAGERDEQFF.